Below are 21 T cell receptor beta chains sequenced from a single sample in a study of blood T cell repertoires in COVID-19. Some clones are missing from TCRdb's copy, which holds only in-frame ones; the method was immunoSEQ multiplex PCR. The top ten hold roughly 15% of the sample, which has about 150,000 clones, approximately 90% seen once. Specimen: peripheral blood. Source of these receptors: a woman aged 35 to 49 with acute or convalescent COVID-19.

The chain uses TRBV30 and TRBJ2-7; perhaps TRBD1 as D (6 bases). Germline CDR1 and CDR2: GTSNPN and SVGIG (reference sequence). V shed 5 bases and J shed 1 base, with 9 bases lying between them. The CDR3 has 12 residues. CDR3 protein: CAWGTPSYEQYF. The CDR3 DNA reads TGTGCCTGGGGGACACCTTCCTACGAGCAGTACTTC.

This rearrangement joins TRBV5-4 to TRBJ2-2, with a tentative D call TRBD2 (5 bases). Germline assignment: CDR1 SGHNT and CDR2 YYREEE (reference sequence). The V end was cut by 4 bases, the J end by 1 base, with 11 bases between. This CDR3 is 15 amino acids long. The CDR3 loop is CASSPSGKNTGELFF. CDR3 nucleotide sequence: TGTGCCAGCAGCCCTTCCGGGAAGAACACCGGGGAGCTGTTTTTT.

This chain connects TRBV30 to TRBJ1-1, with 9 bases matching TRBD1. V was pared by 7 bases and J by 2 bases, with 5 bases of the junction left unmatched. This CDR3 has 13 amino acids. Germline loops: CDR1 GTSNPN, CDR2 SVGIG (reference sequence). The CDR3 DNA follows: TGTGCCTCAAGGGACAGGGCCAACACTGAAGCTTTCTTT. It translates to CASRDRANTEAFF.

This clone was recorded once. J is TRBJ1-5 and V is TRBV19, with 7 bases that match TRBD1. The CDR3 contains 16 residues. Germline CDR1 and CDR2: LNHDA and SQIVND (reference sequence). V shed 6 bases, J shed 6 bases, and the junction held 14 bases outside the gene matches. The CDR3 DNA reads TGTGCCAGTAGCACTGATGGGACAGCCTTCCGTCAGCCCCAGCATTTT. This gives the protein CASSTDGTAFRQPQHF. The full variable domain, completed using reference TRBV19 and TRBJ1-5, is DGGITQSPKYLFRKEGQNVTLSCEQNLNHDAMYWYRQDPGQGLRLIYYSQIVNDFQKGDIAEGYSVSREKKESFPLTVTSAQKNPTAFYLCASSTDGTAFRQPQHFGDGTRLSIL.

The sample holds a few counts of this clone. This chain connects TRBV6-2 or TRBV6-3 to TRBJ1-4; TRBD1 might be the D (6 bases). This CDR3 is 14 amino acids long. The V end was cut by 6 bases, the J end by 8 bases, with 16 bases between. Germline V gene sequence: CDR1 MNHEY, CDR2 SVGEGT. This chain's CDR3 is CASSYTGLREKLFF. The CDR3 DNA sequence: TGTGCCAGCAGCTATACAGGGCTGAGGGAAAAACTGTTTTTT.

The chain joins TRBV28 to TRBJ2-1; 11 bases are a match to TRBD2. The ends lost 6 bases at V and 8 bases at J; junction bases unmatched: 6. This CDR3 spans 14 amino acids. Germline CDR1 reads MDHEN; CDR2 reads SYDVKM. CDR3 protein: CASSLSGGAHEQFF. The CDR3 DNA follows: TGTGCCAGCAGCCTTAGCGGGGGGGCCCATGAGCAGTTCTTC. Full variable domain (missing parts from reference TRBV28 and TRBJ2-1): DVKVTQSSRYLVKRTGEKVFLECVQDMDHENMFWYRQDPGLGLRLIYFSYDVKMKEKGDIPEGYSVSREKKERFSLILESASTNQTSMYLCASSLSGGAHEQFFGPGTRLTVL.

The J gene is TRBJ1-1, the V gene TRBV10-3; 7 bases line up with TRBD1. The CDR3 loop spans 15 amino acids. Germline V CDR1 and CDR2: ENHRY, SYGVKD. Germline trimming cut 2 bases from V and 2 bases from J; bases unmatched to any gene: 5. In DNA form, the CDR3 reads TGTGCCATCAGTGAGATGACAGGGACCAACACTGAAGCTTTCTTT. It translates to CAISEMTGTNTEAFF.

The chain couples TRBV19 to TRBJ2-3; D is possibly TRBD2 (6 bases). Germline V gene data show CDR1 as LNHDA and CDR2 as SQIVND (reference sequence). V lost 8 bases and J 5 bases, leaving 14 bases between the germline ends. The CDR3 runs to 13 residues. CDR3 loop: CASGRLAQDTQYF. CDR3 coding DNA: TGTGCCAGTGGGAGGCTAGCGCAAGATACGCAGTATTTT. Based on the CDR3 plus reference TRBV19 and TRBJ2-3, the full variable domain is DGGITQSPKYLFRKEGQNVTLSCEQNLNHDAMYWYRQDPGQGLRLIYYSQIVNDFQKGDIAEGYSVSREKKESFPLTVTSAQKNPTAFYLCASGRLAQDTQYFGPGTRLTVL.

The chain links TRBV5-6 to TRBJ2-2, with a weak D call TRBD2 (6 bases). CDR1 is SGHDT, CDR2 YYEEEE, per germline. Trimming left V 4 bases short and J 6 bases short, with 19 bases between. This CDR3 has 16 residues. The CDR3 loop is CASSATPTSPPGELFF. The CDR3 nucleotides read TGTGCCAGCAGCGCGACCCCTACTAGCCCTCCCGGGGAGCTGTTTTTT.

The chain recombines TRBV6-2 or TRBV6-3 with TRBJ1-1; tentative D call: TRBD1 (6 bases). The V end was cut by 6 bases, the J end by 0 bases, with 11 bases between. The CDR3 length is 14 residues. Germline V gene data show CDR1 as MNHEY and CDR2 as SVGEGT. In DNA form, the CDR3 reads TGTGCCAGCAGCACAAACAGGGTGAACACTGAAGCTTTCTTT. Protein sequence: CASSTNRVNTEAFF.

V is TRBV5-1 and J is TRBJ1-1; 10 nucleotides agree with TRBD1. V lost 2 bases to trimming and J lost 5 bases; unmatched junction nucleotides: 6. From germline, CDR1 is SGHRS and CDR2 YFSETQ. The length of the CDR3 is 15 residues. The CDR3 DNA is TGCGCCAGCAGCTTAGGGGACAGGGGCAATACTGAAGCTTTCTTT. Amino acid sequence: CASSLGDRGNTEAFF.

The chain recombines TRBV30 with TRBJ2-4, with 7 nucleotides matching TRBD2. The CDR3 totals 14 residues. The germline V gene has CDR1 GTSNPN and CDR2 SVGIG (reference sequence). V was pared by 0 bases and J by 3 bases, with 2 bases of the junction left unmatched. The CDR3 region is CAWSVTGGKNIQYF. Here the CDR3 DNA reads TGTGCCTGGAGTGTCACGGGGGGCAAAAACATTCAGTACTTC.

The rearrangement uses TRBV6-5 and TRBJ2-2; 7 bases agree with TRBD2. The V gene end was trimmed by 4 bases and the J gene end by 7 bases; junction bases not matched to a gene: 9. Germline CDR1 reads MNHEY; CDR2 reads SVGAGI. The CDR3 consists of 15 residues. Here the CDR3 reads CASSFSLRGVGELFF. The CDR3 DNA reads TGTGCCAGCAGTTTCTCCCTTCGGGGGGTCGGGGAGCTGTTTTTT.

The chain has TRBV19 and TRBJ2-7; 7 bases line up with TRBD1. CDR1 and CDR2 from the germline V gene are LNHDA and SQIVND (reference sequence). After removal of 4 bases from V and 4 bases from J, the junction contained 7 bases not matched to a gene. The CDR3 sequence is 14 residues long. The CDR3 DNA sequence: TGTGCCAGTAGTAATAGGGACAGAAGGTACGAGCAGTACTTC. It specifies CASSNRDRRYEQYF.

Worth noting for this clone: At one of its ends the junction is not consistent with the germline gene, which may arise from a read error. V gene TRBV6-5 combines with J gene TRBJ1-5; TRBD1 is a possible D gene (6 bases). CDR1 is MNHEY and CDR2 is SVGAGI in the germline V gene. There are 15 residues in the CDR3. CDR3 residues: CASSDSGVGNQPQHF. CDR3 sequence (DNA): TGTGCCAGCAGTGACTCAGGGGTCGGCAATCAGCCCCAGCATTTT.

This clone was seen only a few times. V gene TRBV7-9 combines with J gene TRBJ2-3, with D perhaps matching TRBD1 (5 bases). Germline V CDR1 and CDR2: SEHNR, FQNEAQ (reference sequence). The CDR3 is 14 amino acids. V was shortened by 6 bases and J by 2 bases, with 12 bases between the two germline ends. This chain's CDR3 is CASSTGISTDTQYF. Written as DNA, the CDR3 is TGTGCCAGCAGTACAGGCATTTCCACAGATACGCAGTATTTT.

This clone was picked up a small number of times. This chain links TRBV28 with TRBJ1-1; TRBD1 might be the D (5 bases). The germline V and J ends were trimmed by 3 bases and 8 bases, with 10 bases remaining between them. Germline V gene sequence: CDR1 MDHEN, CDR2 SYDVKM. This CDR3 contains 12 residues. Here the CDR3 DNA reads TGTGCCAGCAGTTTTGGGCGGGGCGAAGCTTTCTTT. This gives the protein CASSFGRGEAFF.

This sequence joins TRBV27 and TRBJ1-1; TRBD1 is a possible D gene (6 bases). V lost 2 bases to trimming and J lost 3 bases, with 22 bases between them. The CDR3 extends over 18 amino acids. CDR1 MNHEY and CDR2 SMNVEV come from the germline V gene (reference sequence). This chain's CDR3 is CASSLSLVGEGGDTEAFF. The CDR3, as DNA: TGTGCCAGCAGTTTAAGTCTCGTAGGGGAGGGGGGGGACACTGAAGCTTTCTTT.

The chain employs TRBV4-2 and TRBJ2-3; 9 bases align to TRBD2. V dropped 1 base and J dropped 6; count of bases not matched to a gene: 8. The germline V gene has CDR1 LGHNA and CDR2 YNFKEQ. This CDR3 has 16 residues. CDR3 protein: CASSQAGGRALDTQYF. In nucleotides, the CDR3 is TGTGCCAGCAGCCAAGCGGGCGGGAGGGCCTTGGATACGCAGTATTTT.

V and J are TRBV11-2 and TRBJ2-1, with D perhaps matching TRBD2 (5 bases). Germline values: CDR1 SGHAT, CDR2 FQNNGV. Trimming shortened V by 3 bases and J by 0 bases, and 9 bases separated the two germline ends. The CDR3 covers 15 residues. CDR3 sequence (DNA): TGTGCCAGCAGCTTGGACTGGAGCTCCTACAATGAGCAGTTCTTC. This translates into CASSLDWSSYNEQFF.

The chain has TRBV7-9 and TRBJ2-4; TRBD2 matches 12 bases. Unmatched junction bases numbered 3, after V lost 5 bases and J lost 7 bases. The germline V gene encodes CDR1 SEHNR and CDR2 FQNEAQ (reference sequence). The CDR3 extends over 14 amino acids. CDR3 DNA: TGTGCCAGCAGCCCGGGGACTAGCGGGAACATTCAGTACTTC. Its translation is CASSPGTSGNIQYF.